The rows below give T cell receptor beta chains drawn from one sample of a study of T-cell reconstitution after alpha-beta-depleted transplantation in children. MiXCR, applied by TCRdb to the PCR reads, yields one record per CDR3 protein. The table has 670,000 or so distinct CDR3 sequences, about an eighth seen once. Sequenced here: PBMCs, sampled before TCRalphabeta/CD19-depleted stem cell transplant. Source of these receptors: a girl aged 2 to 9 with congenital amegakaryocytic thrombocytopenia, due to receive a stem cell transplant. Each CDR3 is given with its conserved first and last residue. Each record gives: V gene, D gene, J gene, clone size, CDR3 DNA, CDR3 protein. The D gene is left open where the match is weak. Size tells how often a clone was seen (once, few, many) or the class of an expanded clone, and some rows leave it out.

V: TRBV5-1
D: TRBD2
J: TRBJ2-7
size: many
DNA: TGCGCCAGCAGCTTGGGTATAGCGGGAGGGCCCCACGAGCAGTACTTC
CDR3: CASSLGIAGGPHEQYF

V: TRBV20-1
D: -
J: TRBJ2-4
size: -
DNA: TGCAGTGCTAGATTGCCTTTTGGGACTCTAGCCAAAAACATTCAGTACTTC
CDR3: CSARLPFGTLAKNIQYF

V: TRBV4-1
D: -
J: TRBJ1-3
size: many
DNA: TGCGCCAGCAGCCAAGACCCGTACTCTGGAAACACCATATATTTT
CDR3: CASSQDPYSGNTIYF

V: TRBV15
D: -
J: TRBJ1-5
size: many
DNA: TGTGCCACCAGCAGATATAGAGGGTATCAGCCCCAGCATTTT
CDR3: CATSRYRGYQPQHF

V: TRBV6-6
D: -
J: TRBJ1-2
size: few
DNA: TGTGCCAGCACCCCGCTTCTCGATGGCTACACCTTC
CDR3: CASTPLLDGYTF

V: TRBV5-1
D: -
J: TRBJ1-1
size: few
DNA: TGCGCCAGCAGCTCCTATCGAGACACTGAAGCTTTCTTT
CDR3: CASSSYRDTEAFF

V: TRBV5-6
D: -
J: TRBJ1-2
size: many
DNA: TGTGCCAGCAGCACCGCTGGGATATTCGGAACCCAATATGGCTACACCTTC
CDR3: CASSTAGIFGTQYGYTF

V: TRBV20-1
D: TRBD1
J: TRBJ2-7
size: many
DNA: TGCAGTGCTACCTGGACAGGGAACTCCTACGAGCAGTACTTC
CDR3: CSATWTGNSYEQYF

V: TRBV5-1
D: -
J: TRBJ2-1
size: -
DNA: TGCGCCAGCAGCTTGGGGGTGGAATCCTACAATGAGCAGTTCTTC
CDR3: CASSLGVESYNEQFF

V: TRBV6-5
D: TRBD2
J: TRBJ2-7
size: -
DNA: TGTGCCAGCAGTTATCTAGCGGGAGTTACGGACTACGAGCAGTACTTC
CDR3: CASSYLAGVTDYEQYF

V: TRBV5-1
D: TRBD1
J: TRBJ2-1
size: few
DNA: TGCGCCAGCAGGGGGGAGTCAGGGACAGGGCTCTACAATGAGCAGTTCTTC
CDR3: CASRGESGTGLYNEQFF

V: TRBV28
D: -
J: TRBJ1-5
size: many
DNA: TGTGCCAGCAGTTTAGTTACCAATCAGCCCCAGCATTTT
CDR3: CASSLVTNQPQHF

V: TRBV20-1
D: -
J: TRBJ1-3
size: many
DNA: TGCAGTGCTACACAAAGGTTACAGGGAAACACCATATATTTT
CDR3: CSATQRLQGNTIYF

V: TRBV20-1
D: -
J: TRBJ1-5
size: many
DNA: TGCAGTGCTAGTCCTCTCGTTAATCAGCCCCAGCATTTT
CDR3: CSASPLVNQPQHF

V: TRBV5-1
D: TRBD2
J: TRBJ2-7
size: -
DNA: TGCGCCAGCAGCAGGGGACTAGCGGGAGCTTCGGGATACGAGCAGTACTTC
CDR3: CASSRGLAGASGYEQYF

V: TRBV15
D: TRBD1
J: TRBJ1-2
size: -
DNA: TGTGCCACCAGTGAAAGAAACAGGGGGCCGCATGGCTACACCTTC
CDR3: CATSERNRGPHGYTF

V: TRBV12-3/TRBV12-4
D: TRBD2
J: TRBJ2-2
size: many
DNA: TGTGCCAGCAGTCCCGGGACTATCGTTGGGGAGCTGTTTTTT
CDR3: CASSPGTIVGELFF

V: TRBV10-3
D: -
J: TRBJ2-2
size: many
DNA: TGTGCCATCAGTCCCCCCCTGACAGGCACCGGGGAGCTGTTTTTT
CDR3: CAISPPLTGTGELFF

V: TRBV25-1
D: -
J: TRBJ2-4
size: few
DNA: TGTGCCAGCAGTGCGGGGAGCGGTGGAAACATTCAGTACTTC
CDR3: CASSAGSGGNIQYF

V: TRBV5-1
D: TRBD2
J: TRBJ2-2
size: -
DNA: TGCGCCAGCAGCTTGGTTCTTAGCGGGACCGGGGAGCTGTTTTTT
CDR3: CASSLVLSGTGELFF

V: TRBV5-1
D: -
J: TRBJ2-1
size: many
DNA: TGCGCCAGCAGCTTGTCAGGGGAGTGGTCCTACAATGAGCAGTTCTTC
CDR3: CASSLSGEWSYNEQFF

V: TRBV24-1
D: -
J: TRBJ2-1
size: -
DNA: TGTGCCACCAGTGATTTGACGGTCGTCAGGCCTCTTCCCTACAATGAGCAGTTCTTC
CDR3: CATSDLTVVRPLPYNEQFF

V: TRBV10-3
D: -
J: TRBJ2-5
size: few
DNA: TGTGCCATCAGTGACCCAGCCCAAGAGACCCAGTACTTC
CDR3: CAISDPAQETQYF

V: TRBV3-1
D: -
J: TRBJ2-1
size: many
DNA: TGTGCCAGCAGCCAAGACGGGAGCCATGAGCAGTTCTTC
CDR3: CASSQDGSHEQFF

V: TRBV20-1
D: -
J: TRBJ2-1
size: many
DNA: TGCAGTGCTAGAGATCCTAGCAGGCCATACAATGAGCAGTTCTTC
CDR3: CSARDPSRPYNEQFF

V: TRBV7-9
D: -
J: TRBJ2-1
size: few
DNA: TGTGCCAGCAGCCACCTTCAAAGCGGACCCCTCCTCAATGAGCAGTTCTTC
CDR3: CASSHLQSGPLLNEQFF

V: TRBV3-1
D: -
J: TRBJ1-1
size: few
DNA: TGTGCCAGCAAGAGCAGGGCCAACACTGAAGCTTTCTTT
CDR3: CASKSRANTEAFF

V: TRBV4-1
D: -
J: TRBJ2-2
size: few
DNA: TGCGCCAGCAGCCTTAGCGCGGGAATACACGGGGAGCTGTTTTTT
CDR3: CASSLSAGIHGELFF

V: TRBV5-1
D: -
J: TRBJ2-7
size: -
DNA: TGCGCCAGCAGCCTGGGAAAAACAGGGTACGAGCAGTACTTC
CDR3: CASSLGKTGYEQYF

V: TRBV2
D: -
J: TRBJ2-3
size: -
DNA: TGTGCCAGCACTAGCGTGAACACAGATACGCAGTATTTT
CDR3: CASTSVNTDTQYF